The sequence of this T cell receptor (beta chain) was determined in a study of T cells in Graves' hyperthyroidism and ophthalmopathy. Researchers barred patients who had uncontrolled infection, other autoimmune disease, pregnancy or lactation. There are 16 residues in the CDR3. Germline CDR1 is SGHTA and CDR2 is FQGTGA. Deletions cut 1 base from V and 0 bases from J, with 11 bases between. It was RNA transcripts that yielded the amplified TCR beta CDR3 regions. During a first-round RT-PCR of the TCR CDR3, the HTBI primer set was used. TCRdb called the multiplex PCR reads again in MiXCR, with one record for every CDR3 protein. The table shows around 600,000 distinct CDR3 sequences, with approximately 15% occurring only once. There are many counts of this clonotype.

This chain uses TRBV7-3 with TRBJ2-3, with unresolved D. This TCR was recovered from a woman in her forties or fifties with Graves' ophthalmopathy. Sequencing used blood. The CDR3 spells CASSLMGGTSTDTQYF. CDR3 nucleotide sequence: TGTGCCAGCAGCTTAATGGGCGGTACTAGCACAGATACGCAGTATTTT.